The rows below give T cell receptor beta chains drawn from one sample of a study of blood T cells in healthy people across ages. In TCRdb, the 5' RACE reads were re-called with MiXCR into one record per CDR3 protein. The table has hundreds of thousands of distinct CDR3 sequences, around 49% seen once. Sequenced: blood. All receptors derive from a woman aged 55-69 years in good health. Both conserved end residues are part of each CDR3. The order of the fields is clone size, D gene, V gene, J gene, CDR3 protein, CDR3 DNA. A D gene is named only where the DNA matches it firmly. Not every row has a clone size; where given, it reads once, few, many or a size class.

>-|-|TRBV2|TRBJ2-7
CASSGDTYEQYF
TGTGCCAGCAGTGGGGACACCTACGAGCAGTACTTC
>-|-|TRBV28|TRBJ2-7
CASTPGTAYEQYF
TGTGCCAGCACCCCGGGGACCGCCTACGAGCAGTACTTC
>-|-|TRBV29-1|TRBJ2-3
CSAAGQITDTQYF
TGCAGCGCTGCGGGACAGATCACAGATACGCAGTATTTT
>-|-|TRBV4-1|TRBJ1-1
CASRQPTTNTEAFF
TGCGCCAGCAGACAACCTACGACGAACACTGAAGCTTTCTTT
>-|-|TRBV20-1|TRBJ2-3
CSTRRRPYTDTQYF
TGCAGTACAAGGAGGCGGCCATACACAGATACGCAGTATTTT
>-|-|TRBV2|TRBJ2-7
CAGRNSGVAYEQYF
TGTGCCGGAAGGAATAGCGGAGTGGCCTACGAGCAGTACTTC
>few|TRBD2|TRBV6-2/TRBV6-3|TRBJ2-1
CASSYITSGSRQFF
TGTGCCAGCAGTTATATAACTAGCGGGAGTAGGCAGTTCTTC
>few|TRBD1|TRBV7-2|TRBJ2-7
CASSPGGTGVGEQYF
TGTGCCAGCAGCCCAGGAGGGACAGGGGTTGGGGAGCAGTACTTC
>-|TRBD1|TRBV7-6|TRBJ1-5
CASSIREGQGANQPQHF
TGTGCCAGCAGCATAAGAGAGGGACAGGGGGCTAATCAGCCCCAGCATTTT
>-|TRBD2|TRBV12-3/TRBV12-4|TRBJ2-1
CASSQRQRGLAGGVSYNEQFF
TGTGCCAGCAGCCAAAGGCAGAGAGGACTAGCGGGCGGGGTTTCCTACAATGAGCAGTTCTTC
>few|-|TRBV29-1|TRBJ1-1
CSVEGPGAGDNTEAFF
TGCAGCGTTGAAGGCCCGGGGGCAGGAGATAACACTGAAGCTTTCTTT
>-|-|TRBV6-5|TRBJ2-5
CASRSGLQETQYF
TGTGCCAGCAGATCGGGATTGCAAGAGACCCAGTACTTC
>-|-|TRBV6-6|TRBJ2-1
CASRQTGFSYNEQFF
TGTGCCAGCAGACAGACAGGTTTCTCCTACAATGAGCAGTTCTTC
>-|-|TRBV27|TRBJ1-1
CASSLNGLNTEAFF
TGTGCCAGCAGTTTAAATGGACTGAACACTGAAGCTTTCTTT
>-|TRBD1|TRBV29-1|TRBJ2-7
CSGGQANSYEQYF
TGCAGCGGGGGACAGGCCAACTCCTACGAGCAGTACTTC
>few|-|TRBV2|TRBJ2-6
CASTGPGANVLTF
TGTGCCAGCACTGGCCCCGGGGCCAACGTCCTGACTTTC
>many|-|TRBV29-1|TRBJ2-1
CSVVGAGAGGEQFF
TGCAGCGTTGTTGGAGCGGGTGCGGGTGGTGAGCAGTTCTTC
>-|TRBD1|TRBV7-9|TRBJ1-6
CASSLTGQGNSPLHF
TGTGCCAGCAGCTTAACGGGACAGGGGAATTCACCCCTCCACTTT
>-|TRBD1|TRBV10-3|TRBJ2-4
CATLDRADIQYF
TGTGCCACCCTGGACAGGGCAGACATTCAGTACTTC
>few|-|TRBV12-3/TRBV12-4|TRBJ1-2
CASRGGPGDYGYTF
TGTGCCAGCAGGGGTGGGCCTGGCGACTATGGCTACACCTTC
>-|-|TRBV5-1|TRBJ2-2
CASSGGQEGTGELFF
TGCGCCAGCAGCGGCGGACAGGAGGGCACCGGGGAGCTGTTTTTT
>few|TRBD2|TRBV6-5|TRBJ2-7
CASSRSGTEQYF
TGTGCCAGCAGTCGTAGCGGGACTGAGCAGTACTTC
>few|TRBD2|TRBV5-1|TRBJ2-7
CASSLAGVAGAHEQYF
TGCGCCAGCAGCTTGGCCGGAGTAGCGGGAGCGCACGAGCAGTACTTC
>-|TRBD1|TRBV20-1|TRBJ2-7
CSARERGLLTGIGYEQYF
TGCAGTGCTAGAGAGAGAGGGCTTTTGACAGGGATCGGCTACGAGCAGTACTTC
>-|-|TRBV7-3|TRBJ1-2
CTSSAGGGGVYGYTF
TGTACCAGCAGCGCCGGGGGGGGAGGGGTCTATGGCTACACCTTC
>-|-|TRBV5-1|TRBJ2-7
CASSSGLMSSYEQYF
TGCGCCAGCAGCTCAGGACTCATGAGCTCCTACGAGCAGTACTTC
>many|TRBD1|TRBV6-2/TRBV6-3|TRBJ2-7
CASSSTGRNYEQYF
TGTGCCAGCAGTTCGACAGGGAGAAACTACGAGCAGTACTTC
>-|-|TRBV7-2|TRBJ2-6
CASNPGSRPTGANVLTF
TGTGCCAGCAACCCCGGAAGTAGGCCGACGGGGGCCAACGTCCTGACTTTC
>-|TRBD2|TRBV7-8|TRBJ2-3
CASSLARLAGGPGRTDTQYF
TGTGCCAGCAGCTTAGCCCGACTAGCGGGAGGGCCGGGGAGGACAGATACGCAGTATTTT
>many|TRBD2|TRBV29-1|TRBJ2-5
CSVALLAGQETQYF
TGCAGCGTTGCCCTACTAGCGGGACAAGAGACCCAGTACTTC
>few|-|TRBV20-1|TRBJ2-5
CSASRGITFKETQYF
TGCAGTGCAAGCAGAGGGATTACCTTTAAAGAGACCCAGTACTTC
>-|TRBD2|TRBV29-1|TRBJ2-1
CSTTSGDEQFF
TGCAGCACGACTAGCGGGGATGAGCAGTTCTTC
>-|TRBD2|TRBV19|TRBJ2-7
CARTSPASDEQYF
TGTGCCAGGACTAGCCCGGCGAGCGATGAGCAGTACTTC
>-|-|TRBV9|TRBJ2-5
CASSGPNQETQYF
TGTGCCAGCAGCGGACCAAACCAAGAGACCCAGTACTTC
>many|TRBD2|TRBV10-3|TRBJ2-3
CAIETSANSTDTQYF
TGTGCCATCGAGACTAGCGCAAATAGCACAGATACGCAGTATTTT